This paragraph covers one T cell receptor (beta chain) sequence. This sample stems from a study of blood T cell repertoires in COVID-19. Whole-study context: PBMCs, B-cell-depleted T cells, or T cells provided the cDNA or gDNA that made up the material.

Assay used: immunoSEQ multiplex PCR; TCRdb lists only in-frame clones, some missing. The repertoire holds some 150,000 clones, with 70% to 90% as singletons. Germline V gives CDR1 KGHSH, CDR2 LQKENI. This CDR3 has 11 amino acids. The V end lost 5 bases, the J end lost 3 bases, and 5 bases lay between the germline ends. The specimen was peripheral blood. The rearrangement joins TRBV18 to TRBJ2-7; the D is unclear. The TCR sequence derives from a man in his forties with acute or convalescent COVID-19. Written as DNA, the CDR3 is TGTGCCAGCTCATCTAGCTACGAGCAGTACTTC. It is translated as CASSSSYEQYF.